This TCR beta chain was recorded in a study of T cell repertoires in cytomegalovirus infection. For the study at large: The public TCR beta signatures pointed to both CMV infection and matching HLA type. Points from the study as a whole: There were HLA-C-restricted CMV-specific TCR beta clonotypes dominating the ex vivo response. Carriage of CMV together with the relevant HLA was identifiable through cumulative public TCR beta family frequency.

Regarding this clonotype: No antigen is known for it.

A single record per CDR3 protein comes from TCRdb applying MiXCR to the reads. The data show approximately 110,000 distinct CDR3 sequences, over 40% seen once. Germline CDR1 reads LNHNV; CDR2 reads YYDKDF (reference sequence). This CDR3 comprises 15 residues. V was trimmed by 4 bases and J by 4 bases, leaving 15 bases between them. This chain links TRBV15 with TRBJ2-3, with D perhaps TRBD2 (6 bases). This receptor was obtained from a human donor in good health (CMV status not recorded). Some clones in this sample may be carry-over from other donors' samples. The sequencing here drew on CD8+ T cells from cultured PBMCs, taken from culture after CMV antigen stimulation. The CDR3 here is CATSTGTPRPDTQYF. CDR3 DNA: TGTGCCACCAGCACCGGGACTCCCAGGCCAGATACGCAGTATTTT.